The subject of this entry is one T cell receptor (beta chain). Authors' methods: Reference gene primer amplification in the assay estimated nucleated cell counts. Method: immunoSEQ multiplex PCR; TCRdb's copy keeps in-frame clones and lacks some. The D gene and trimming were derived from the DNA, and the V and J assignments and clone size from that table. The profile shows about 70,000 clones, over 85% of them singletons. These data belong to a study of blood T cell repertoires in COVID-19. The CDR3 has 19 amino acids. The V gene is TRBV1, the J gene TRBJ1-4; TRBD1 is the table's D call and was not checked against the DNA. TRBV1 is a pseudogene. The sequenced sample was peripheral blood. The receptor's source is a man aged 60-69 years with acute or convalescent COVID-19. This CDR3 reads CTSSPWDKQPSATNEKLFF. CDR3 DNA: TGCACCAGCAGCCCATGGGACAAACAACCCTCTGCAACTAATGAAAAACTGTTTTTT.